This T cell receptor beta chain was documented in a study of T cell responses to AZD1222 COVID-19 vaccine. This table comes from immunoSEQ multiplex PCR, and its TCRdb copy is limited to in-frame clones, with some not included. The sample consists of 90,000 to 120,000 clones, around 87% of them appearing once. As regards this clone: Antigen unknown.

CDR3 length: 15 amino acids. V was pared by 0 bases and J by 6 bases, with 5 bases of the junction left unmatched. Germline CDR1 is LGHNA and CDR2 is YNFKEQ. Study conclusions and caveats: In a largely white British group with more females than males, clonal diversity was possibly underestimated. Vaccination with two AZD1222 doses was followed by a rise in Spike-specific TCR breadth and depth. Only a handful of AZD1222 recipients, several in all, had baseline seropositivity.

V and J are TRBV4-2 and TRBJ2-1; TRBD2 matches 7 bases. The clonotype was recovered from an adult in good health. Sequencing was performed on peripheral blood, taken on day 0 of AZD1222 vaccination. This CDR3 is CASSQDGLDFNEQFF. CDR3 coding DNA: TGTGCCAGCAGCCAAGATGGACTAGACTTCAATGAGCAGTTCTTC.